The sequence of this T cell receptor (beta chain) was determined in a study of blood T cell repertoires in COVID-19. Whole-study context: Specimens from acute and convalescent COVID-19 originated in the United States, Italy and Spain. T cells, B-cell-depleted T cells, or PBMCs supplied cDNA or gDNA.

Germline values: CDR1 SGHNT, CDR2 YENEEA. Trimming at V came to 5 bases and at J to 0 bases, leaving 4 bases not matched to a gene. CDR3 size: 18 residues. Methods used by the authors: Estimation of nucleated cell counts relied on the amplification of reference gene primers. The assay was immunoSEQ multiplex PCR, and TCRdb's table has in-frame clones only and misses some. That table gives V, J and clone size, and the DNA gave D and trimming. This sample yields 200,000 to 250,000 clones, of which 86% are seen a single time; 5.5% to 6.5% belongs to the top ten. The sample comprised peripheral blood. J is TRBJ2-1 and V is TRBV11-3, with 16 positions matching TRBD2. The sequence derives from a man in his sixties with acute or convalescent COVID-19. The DNA for the CDR3 is TGTGCCAGCAGCCCGGGACTAGCGGGAGGGCTCTCCTACAATGAGCAGTTCTTC. Its translation: CASSPGLAGGLSYNEQFF.